This is a list of T cell receptor beta chains from one sample in a study of cytomegalovirus exposure and HLA in healthy donors. Repertoires were generated with immunoSEQ multiplex PCR, while TCRdb's copy carries only in-frame clones and drops some. The data show about 120,000 clones, more than 60% seen once. Material: PBMCs. These receptors originate from a woman aged 50 to 60 in good health and CMV-seropositive. Both conserved end residues are trimmed from each CDR3. Each record gives: J gene, V gene, CDR3 protein.

j_call: TRBJ2-3
v_call: TRBV9
cdr3_aa: ASSVGTSTDTQY

j_call: TRBJ1-1
v_call: TRBV11-2
cdr3_aa: ASSYWTVNTEAF

j_call: TRBJ1-2
v_call: TRBV18
cdr3_aa: ASSPAGQNYGYT

j_call: TRBJ2-1
v_call: TRBV5-4
cdr3_aa: ASSPGTSSSYNEQF

j_call: TRBJ2-7
v_call: TRBV10-1
cdr3_aa: ASSGGVLGSYEQY

j_call: TRBJ2-1
v_call: TRBV15
cdr3_aa: ATSTRLAGGYNEQF

j_call: TRBJ2-3
v_call: TRBV11-2
cdr3_aa: ASSLSWTSGGTDTQY

j_call: TRBJ2-7
v_call: TRBV4-2
cdr3_aa: ASSQGNARDRASYEQY

j_call: TRBJ2-7
v_call: TRBV4-2
cdr3_aa: ASSQILGQGDYEQY

j_call: TRBJ2-5
v_call: TRBV29-1
cdr3_aa: SVSGGQETQY

j_call: TRBJ2-7
v_call: TRBV5-6
cdr3_aa: ASSTLAGGPYEQY

j_call: TRBJ1-5
v_call: TRBV30
cdr3_aa: AWSVGGMDPQH

j_call: TRBJ2-5
v_call: TRBV29-1
cdr3_aa: SVAAGGPETQY

j_call: TRBJ2-1
v_call: TRBV9
cdr3_aa: ASSVAPRLPEEQF

j_call: TRBJ1-2
v_call: TRBV7-9
cdr3_aa: ASSLSGRANYGYT

j_call: TRBJ1-2
v_call: TRBV7-2
cdr3_aa: ASSLQENYGYT

j_call: TRBJ2-7
v_call: TRBV5-8
cdr3_aa: ASSLWTGSYEQY

j_call: TRBJ1-5
v_call: TRBV6-1
cdr3_aa: ASSEQGDQPQH

j_call: TRBJ1-1
v_call: TRBV7-2
cdr3_aa: ASSQNAGTSNTEAF

j_call: TRBJ2-1
v_call: TRBV19
cdr3_aa: ASSMDREAPYNEQF